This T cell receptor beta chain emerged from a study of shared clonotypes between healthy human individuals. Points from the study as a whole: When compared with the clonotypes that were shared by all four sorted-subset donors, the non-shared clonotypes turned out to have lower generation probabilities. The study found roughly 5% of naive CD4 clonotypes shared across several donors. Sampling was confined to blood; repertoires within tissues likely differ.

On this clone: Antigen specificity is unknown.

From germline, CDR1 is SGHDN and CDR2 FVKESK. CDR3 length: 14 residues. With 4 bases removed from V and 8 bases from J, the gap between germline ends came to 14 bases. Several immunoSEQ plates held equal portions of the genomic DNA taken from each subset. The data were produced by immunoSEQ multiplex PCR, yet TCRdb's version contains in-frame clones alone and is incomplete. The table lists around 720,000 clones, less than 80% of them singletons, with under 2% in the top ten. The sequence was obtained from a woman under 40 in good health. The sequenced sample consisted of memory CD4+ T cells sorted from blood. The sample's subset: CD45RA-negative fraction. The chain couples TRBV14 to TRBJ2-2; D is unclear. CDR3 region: CASSPRLSTGELFF. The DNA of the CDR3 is TGTGCCAGCAGCCCCCGTCTCTCTACTGGGGAGCTGTTTTTT.